This T cell receptor beta chain emerged from a study of blood T cell repertoires in COVID-19. At the level of the study: Researchers got acute and convalescent COVID-19 samples from the United States, Italy and Spain. Sources were T cells, B-cell-depleted T cells, or PBMCs; the material itself was cDNA or gDNA.

Followed over time, Seattle patients had been enrolled while infection was active. Produced via immunoSEQ multiplex PCR; TCRdb's table is partial and in-frame only. This sample has 150,000 to 200,000 clones, with roughly three quarters found just once. This TCR came from a woman older than 75 with COVID-19, enrolled during active disease. The sample consisted of peripheral blood.

This CDR3 reads CASSLVAGHTDTQYF. CDR3 bases: TGTGCCAGCAGCTTAGTGGCTGGACATACAGATACGCAGTATTTT. The genes are TRBV11-2 and TRBJ2-3, with D possibly being TRBD1 (5 bases). The V gene's germline CDR1 is SGHAT and CDR2 FQNNGV. Trimming removed 1 base from V and 3 bases from J, with 11 bases in between. The CDR3 spans 15 residues.